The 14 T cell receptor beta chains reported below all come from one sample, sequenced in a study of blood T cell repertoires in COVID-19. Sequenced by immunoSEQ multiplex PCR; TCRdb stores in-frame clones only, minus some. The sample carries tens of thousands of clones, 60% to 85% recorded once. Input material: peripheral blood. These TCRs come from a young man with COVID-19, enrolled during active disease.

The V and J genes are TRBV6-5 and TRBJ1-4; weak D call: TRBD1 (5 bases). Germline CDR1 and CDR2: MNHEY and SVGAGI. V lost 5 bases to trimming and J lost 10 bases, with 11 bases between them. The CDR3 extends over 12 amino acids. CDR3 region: CASSNGGGKLFF. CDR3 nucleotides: TGTGCCAGCAGTAACGGGGGTGGAAAACTGTTTTTT.

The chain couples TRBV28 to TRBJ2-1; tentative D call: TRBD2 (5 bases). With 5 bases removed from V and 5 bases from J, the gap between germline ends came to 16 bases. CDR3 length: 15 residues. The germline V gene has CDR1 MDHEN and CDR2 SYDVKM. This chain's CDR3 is CASSPPASRHNEQFF. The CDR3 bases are TGTGCCAGCAGTCCCCCTGCTAGCCGACACAATGAGCAGTTCTTC. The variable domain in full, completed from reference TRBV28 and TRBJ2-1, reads DVKVTQSSRYLVKRTGEKVFLECVQDMDHENMFWYRQDPGLGLRLIYFSYDVKMKEKGDIPEGYSVSREKKERFSLILESASTNQTSMYLCASSPPASRHNEQFFGPGTRLTVL.

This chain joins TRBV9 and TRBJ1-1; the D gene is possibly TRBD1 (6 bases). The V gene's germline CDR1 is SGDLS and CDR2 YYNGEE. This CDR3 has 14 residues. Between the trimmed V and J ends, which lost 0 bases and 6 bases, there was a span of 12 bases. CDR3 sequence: CASSVGGGGAEAFF. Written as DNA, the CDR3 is TGTGCCAGCAGCGTAGGGGGAGGGGGAGCTGAAGCTTTCTTT.

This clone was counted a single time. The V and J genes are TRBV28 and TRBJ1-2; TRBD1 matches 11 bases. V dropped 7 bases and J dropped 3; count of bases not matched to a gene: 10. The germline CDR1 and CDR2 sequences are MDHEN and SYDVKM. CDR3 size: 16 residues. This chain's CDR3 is CASTPTGTGGDYGYTF. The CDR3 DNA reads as TGTGCCAGCACCCCAACCGGGACAGGGGGGGACTATGGCTACACCTTC.

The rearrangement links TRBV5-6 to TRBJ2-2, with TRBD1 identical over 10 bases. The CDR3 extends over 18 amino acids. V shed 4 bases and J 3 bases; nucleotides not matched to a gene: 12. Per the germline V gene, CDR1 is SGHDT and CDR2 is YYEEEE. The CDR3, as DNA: TGTGCCAGCAGCGAAGGTGGACGACAGGGGGCCGACACCGGGGAGCTGTTTTTT. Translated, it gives CASSEGGRQGADTGELFF.

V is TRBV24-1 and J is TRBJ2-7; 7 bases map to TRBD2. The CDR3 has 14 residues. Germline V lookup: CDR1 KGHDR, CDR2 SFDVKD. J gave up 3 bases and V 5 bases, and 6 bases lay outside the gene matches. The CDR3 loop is CATSGTGGLYEQYF. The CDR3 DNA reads TGTGCCACCAGTGGGACGGGAGGCCTCTACGAGCAGTACTTC.

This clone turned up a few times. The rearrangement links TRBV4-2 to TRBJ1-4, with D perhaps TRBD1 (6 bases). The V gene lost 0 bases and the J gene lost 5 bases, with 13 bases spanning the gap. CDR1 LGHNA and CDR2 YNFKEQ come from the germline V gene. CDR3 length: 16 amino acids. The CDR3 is CASSQELGRGNEKLFF. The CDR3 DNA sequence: TGTGCCAGCAGCCAAGAGTTAGGCAGGGGAAATGAAAAACTGTTTTTT.

The CDR3 bases are TGTGCCAGCAGCCCAGGACTAGCTGCAGATACGCAGTATTTT. It yields the protein CASSPGLAADTQYF. V and J are TRBV4-2 and TRBJ2-3; 8 bases match TRBD2. CDR3 length equals 14 residues. Germline V CDR1 and CDR2: LGHNA, YNFKEQ. Losses at the gene ends were 4 bases for V and 4 bases for J; bases not matched to a gene: 4.

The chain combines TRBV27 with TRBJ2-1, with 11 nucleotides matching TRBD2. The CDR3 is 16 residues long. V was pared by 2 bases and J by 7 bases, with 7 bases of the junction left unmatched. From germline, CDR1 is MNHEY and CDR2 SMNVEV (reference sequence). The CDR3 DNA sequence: TGTGCCAGCAGTTTACCGACTAGCGGGGCCGATAATGAGCAGTTCTTC. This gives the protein CASSLPTSGADNEQFF.

CDR3 nucleotides: TGTGCCAGCCTCAGACGGGGAAATGAAAAACTGTTTTTT. Translation gives CASLRRGNEKLFF. The chain carries TRBV2 and TRBJ1-4; D is uncertain. The CDR3 has 13 residues. Germline assignment: CDR1 SNHLY and CDR2 FYNNEI. V lost 8 bases to trimming and J lost 5 bases, with 12 bases between them.

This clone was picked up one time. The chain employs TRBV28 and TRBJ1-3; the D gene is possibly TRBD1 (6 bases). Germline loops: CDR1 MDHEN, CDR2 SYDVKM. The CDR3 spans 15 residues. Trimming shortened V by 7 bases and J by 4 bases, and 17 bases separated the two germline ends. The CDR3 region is CASIRTGTPGNTIYF. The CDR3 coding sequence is TGTGCCAGCATCCGCACCGGGACACCCGGAAACACCATATATTTT. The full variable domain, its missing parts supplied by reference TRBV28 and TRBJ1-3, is DVKVTQSSRYLVKRTGEKVFLECVQDMDHENMFWYRQDPGLGLRLIYFSYDVKMKEKGDIPEGYSVSREKKERFSLILESASTNQTSMYLCASIRTGTPGNTIYFGEGSWLTVV.

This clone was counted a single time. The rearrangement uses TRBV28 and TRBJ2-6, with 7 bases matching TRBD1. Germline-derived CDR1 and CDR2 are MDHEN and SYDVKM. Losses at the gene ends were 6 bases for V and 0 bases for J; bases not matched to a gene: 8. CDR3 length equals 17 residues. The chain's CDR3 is CASSPRGQLSGANVLTF. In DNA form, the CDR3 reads TGTGCCAGCAGCCCCCGGGGACAGCTCTCTGGGGCCAACGTCCTGACTTTC. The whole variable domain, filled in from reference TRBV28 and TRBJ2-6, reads DVKVTQSSRYLVKRTGEKVFLECVQDMDHENMFWYRQDPGLGLRLIYFSYDVKMKEKGDIPEGYSVSREKKERFSLILESASTNQTSMYLCASSPRGQLSGANVLTFGAGSRLTVL.

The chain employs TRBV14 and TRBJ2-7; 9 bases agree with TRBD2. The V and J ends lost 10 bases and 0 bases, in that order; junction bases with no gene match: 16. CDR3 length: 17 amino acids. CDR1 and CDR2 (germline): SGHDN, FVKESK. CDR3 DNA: TGTGCCACCCGCCAGTGGGGGATGACTAGCGGCTCCTACGAGCAGTACTTC. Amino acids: CATRQWGMTSGSYEQYF.

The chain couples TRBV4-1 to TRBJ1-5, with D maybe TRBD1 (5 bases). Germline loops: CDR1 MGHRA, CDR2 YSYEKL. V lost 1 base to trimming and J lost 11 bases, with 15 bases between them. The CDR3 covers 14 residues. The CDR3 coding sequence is TGCGCCAGCAGCCAAGGACGGGCCGTAGGGGCCCAGCATTTT. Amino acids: CASSQGRAVGAQHF.